This TCR beta chain was sequenced in a study of T cell responses to AZD1222 COVID-19 vaccine. General study findings and limits: Spike-specific TCR breadth and depth went up after people got two AZD1222 doses. Donors skewed white British and female; clonal diversity was possibly underestimated. Only six or seven AZD1222 recipients tested seropositive at baseline.

The CDR3 loop spans 18 amino acids. The table came from immunoSEQ multiplex PCR; TCRdb's copy has only in-frame clones and leaves some out. The data show 110,000 or so clones, just over 85% seen once. Notes on this clone: Antigen specificity is unknown.

The chain recombines TRBV21-1 with TRBJ2-3; TRBD2, as called in the table, went unchecked against the DNA. TRBV21-1 is a listed pseudogene. The TCR was taken from an adult who received the AZD1222 COVID-19 vaccine. Sequenced material: peripheral blood, taken 28 days after the second AZD1222 dose. The CDR3 DNA is TGTGCCAGCAGCAATTTGGAGCGGGGGACAGACCGTCCCGGTACGCAGTATTTT. It is translated as CASSNLERGTDRPGTQYF.